This T cell receptor beta chain was identified during a study of blood T cells in healthy people across ages. The wider study: Through template switching, about one barcoded beta molecule was captured per two T cells, as measured in model experiments.

Alongside a J-beta primer mix, a sample-barcoded 5' primer served in a second PCR lasting roughly 6 to 11 cycles. From each sample, at least 3 million paired-end reads containing CDR3 were obtained. In TCRdb, the 5' RACE reads were re-called with MiXCR into one record per CDR3 protein. Here the sample spans around 1.5 million distinct CDR3 sequences, approximately 42% being singletons. Trimming cost V 4 bases and J 3 bases; bases outside gene matches: 8. This CDR3 spans 16 amino acids. Germline lookup yields CDR1 MNHEY and CDR2 SVGAGI. V usage is TRBV6-5 and J usage is TRBJ2-3, with TRBD1 matching 9 bases. Sequencing used blood. The source of this sequence is a woman aged 18 to 35 in good health. CDR3 sequence: CASSFPHRGRTDTQYF. Written as DNA, the CDR3 is TGTGCCAGCAGTTTCCCCCACAGGGGGCGAACAGATACGCAGTATTTT.